The next 18 T cell receptor beta chains were all read from a single sample in a study of lymphopenia after photon versus proton radiotherapy (dated by TCRdb to between 2018 and 2021). The method behind the library was the immunoSEQ multiplex PCR assay. Imported from immuneACCESS, the table was reduced by TCRdb to in-frame sequences with V and J called. These copies leave out some clones; in studies compared against another copy, an unresolved V gene accounts for under half, and the cause of the remainder is not known. The sample yields 35,000 to 45,000 clones; around 85% were counted once. The leading ten clones occupy around 3% of the sample. Sequencing used peripheral blood, obtained from a patient treated with photon-based radiotherapy. The receptors here all came from a man aged 45 to 65 with gastric cancer.

The genes are TRBV10-3 and TRBJ1-5; D gene uncertain. This CDR3 is 15 amino acids long. Germline CDR1 and CDR2: ENHRY and SYGVKD. The germline V and J ends were trimmed by 4 bases and 0 bases, with 10 bases remaining between them. As DNA, the CDR3 is TGTGCCATCAGTGGGGGAGTCTATAGCAATCAGCCCCAGCATTTT. Translated, it gives CAISGGVYSNQPQHF.

The chain links TRBV7-2 to TRBJ2-3; D call uncertain. Germline V lookup: CDR1 SGHTA, CDR2 FQGNSA. V lost 1 base to trimming and J lost 3 bases, with 11 bases between them. There are 15 residues in the CDR3. CDR3 nucleotide sequence: TGTGCCAGCAGCTTAGGTTTCAAGGGAACAGATACGCAGTATTTT. This gives the protein CASSLGFKGTDTQYF.

Only one count was recorded for this clone. V is TRBV27 and J is TRBJ2-6; 9 positions agree with TRBD1. The CDR3 covers 18 residues. Germline assignment: CDR1 MNHEY and CDR2 SMNVEV (reference sequence). V lost 2 bases, J lost 0 bases, and 5 bases stayed unmatched. The CDR3 DNA reads as TGTGCCAGCAGTTTACTAGGACAGGGGTTCTCTGGGGCCAACGTCCTGACTTTC. Protein product: CASSLLGQGFSGANVLTF.

This clone was seen a single time. The chain recombines TRBV6-6 with TRBJ1-1, with D uncertain. CDR1 MNHNY and CDR2 SVGAGI come from the germline V gene (reference sequence). This CDR3 has 14 residues. Trimming cost V 0 bases and J 1 base, with 6 bases left between them. The CDR3 sequence: CASSYSSPNTEAFF. The CDR3 DNA reads TGTGCCAGCAGTTACTCCTCCCCGAACACTGAAGCTTTCTTT.

The chain joins TRBV7-6 to TRBJ2-1, with 10 bases aligning to TRBD1. The CDR3 contains 15 residues. Per the germline V gene, CDR1 is SGHVS and CDR2 is FNYEAQ. The V gene end was trimmed by 5 bases and the J gene end by 12 bases; junction bases not matched to a gene: 13. CDR3: CASSPVPGQGIGQFF. CDR3 coding DNA: TGTGCCAGCAGCCCTGTCCCGGGACAGGGGATAGGGCAGTTCTTC.

The chain employs TRBV19 and TRBJ2-2; D possibly uses TRBD1 or TRBD2 (5 bases each). The CDR3 loop spans 16 amino acids. The V end lost 8 bases, the J end lost 1 base, and 17 bases lay between the germline ends. Germline V gene lookup returns CDR1 LNHDA and CDR2 SQIVND (reference sequence). The CDR3 region is CASSSFGTRNTGELFF. The CDR3 DNA sequence: TGTGCCAGTTCAAGCTTCGGGACGAGGAACACCGGGGAGCTGTTTTTT. The full variable domain, with the rest looked up from reference TRBV19 and TRBJ2-2, is DGGITQSPKYLFRKEGQNVTLSCEQNLNHDAMYWYRQDPGQGLRLIYYSQIVNDFQKGDIAEGYSVSREKKESFPLTVTSAQKNPTAFYLCASSSFGTRNTGELFFGEGSRLTVL.

J is TRBJ2-5 and V is TRBV7-3, with D perhaps TRBD1 (6 bases). Germline-derived CDR1 and CDR2 are SGHTA and FQGTGA. CDR3 length: 14 amino acids. V was trimmed by 2 bases and J by 1 base, leaving 8 bases between them. CDR3 sequence reads: CASSLGRGQETQYF. The CDR3 nucleotides read TGTGCCAGCAGCTTAGGCAGGGGCCAAGAGACCCAGTACTTC.

The CDR3 is CASSYARQGFREQFF. The CDR3, as DNA: TGTGCCAGCAGTTACGCGAGACAGGGGTTTCGTGAGCAGTTCTTC. The chain employs TRBV6-5 and TRBJ2-1, with 8 positions matching TRBD1. The CDR3 length is 15 residues. CDR1 is MNHEY, CDR2 SVGAGI, per germline. The junction had 9 bases not matched to a gene; V was cut back by 2 bases and J by 9 bases.

This clone appeared a few times. The chain employs TRBV11-2 and TRBJ1-1; no clear D gene. This CDR3 spans 13 amino acids. From germline, CDR1 is SGHAT and CDR2 FQNNGV. The V and J ends lost 5 bases and 1 base respectively, with 8 bases between them. The CDR3 DNA follows: TGTGCCAGCAGCCCAGCGGCGAACACTGAAGCTTTCTTT. It is translated as CASSPAANTEAFF.

This clone came up a few times. The chain employs TRBV28 and TRBJ1-5; the D gene is possibly TRBD1 (6 bases). CDR1 is MDHEN, CDR2 SYDVKM, per germline. V was cut by 5 bases and J by 1 base, with 18 bases left in between. The length of the CDR3 is 17 residues. In DNA, the CDR3 is TGTGCCAGCAGTCCCTCGAACAGGGTCCGAAGCAATCAGCCCCAGCATTTT. Amino acids: CASSPSNRVRSNQPQHF.

V gene TRBV5-6 combines with J gene TRBJ1-5, with a possible D match to TRBD1 (6 bases). CDR1 SGHDT and CDR2 YYEEEE come from the germline V gene. CDR3 length equals 14 residues. Deletions cut 4 bases from V and 3 bases from J, with 11 bases between. CDR3 sequence reads: CASSVGTTNQPQHF. CDR3 nucleotides: TGTGCCAGCAGCGTGGGGACAACCAATCAGCCCCAGCATTTT.

CDR3 in DNA: TGTGCCAGCAGCTTCCTGACTAGCGGGAGTAAGGTCGGGGAGCTGTTTTTT. It yields the protein CASSFLTSGSKVGELFF. V is TRBV5-4 and J is TRBJ2-2, with 12 bases identical to TRBD2. Germline lookup yields CDR1 SGHNT and CDR2 YYREEE (reference sequence). The CDR3 has 17 residues. With 2 bases clipped from V and 7 bases from J, the junction kept 9 bases outside the gene matches.

This chain joins TRBV7-9 and TRBJ2-5, with D perhaps matching TRBD1 (6 bases). Germline CDR1 and CDR2: SEHNR and FQNEAQ (reference sequence). CDR3 length: 15 amino acids. V was trimmed by 2 bases and J by 2 bases, leaving 12 bases between them. The CDR3 reads CASSLSRQGQETQYF. The CDR3 DNA sequence: TGTGCCAGCAGCTTAAGCCGGCAGGGGCAAGAGACCCAGTACTTC.

The chain joins TRBV7-2 to TRBJ2-7; TRBD2 agrees at 8 bases. In germline, CDR1 is SGHTA, CDR2 FQGNSA. J was trimmed by 4 bases and V by 1 base; bases with no gene match: 6. CDR3 length: 15 residues. In DNA form, the CDR3 reads TGTGCCAGCAGCTTAGGCGGGAGGATGGTATACGAGCAGTACTTC. Amino acid sequence: CASSLGGRMVYEQYF.

V and J are TRBV18 and TRBJ1-4; D is uncertain. This CDR3 contains 16 residues. V gave up 2 bases and J gave up 0 bases, with 10 bases separating them. CDR1 KGHSH and CDR2 LQKENI come from the germline V gene. The CDR3 DNA follows: TGTGCCAGCTCACCATATAAAGCAGCAACTAATGAAAAACTGTTTTTT. It is translated as CASSPYKAATNEKLFF. Filled out from reference TRBV18 and TRBJ1-4, the complete variable domain reads NAGVMQNPRHLVRRRGQEARLRCSPMKGHSHVYWYRQLPEEGLKFMVYLQKENIIDESGMPKERFSAEFPKEGPSILRIQQVVRGDSAAYFCASSPYKAATNEKLFFGSGTQLSVL.

The chain uses TRBV7-2 and TRBJ1-1; D uncertain. There are 15 residues in the CDR3. Trimming left V 4 bases short and J 4 bases short, with 16 bases between. Germline CDR1 is SGHTA and CDR2 is FQGNSA. The CDR3 nucleotides read TGTGCCAGCAGCTCCGTCGGAGTGGGAACCACTGAAGCTTTCTTT. Translated: CASSSVGVGTTEAFF. The full variable domain, its missing parts supplied by reference TRBV7-2 and TRBJ1-1, is GAGVSQSPSNKVTEKGKDVELRCDPISGHTALYWYRQSLGQGLEFLIYFQGNSAPDKSGLPSDRFSAERTGGSVSTLTIQRTQQEDSAVYLCASSSVGVGTTEAFFGQGTRLTVV.

V gene TRBV4-2 combines with J gene TRBJ2-5; D uncertain. CDR1 and CDR2 from the germline V gene are LGHNA and YNFKEQ. The CDR3 has 14 residues. V was trimmed by 1 base and J by 5 bases, leaving 11 bases between them. This chain's CDR3 is CASSQGSSRETQYF. The CDR3 region has the DNA TGTGCCAGCAGCCAAGGTAGTAGCAGGGAGACCCAGTACTTC.

This clone was seen only once. The J gene is TRBJ1-2, the V gene TRBV28; D is perhaps TRBD1 (5 bases). This CDR3 is built from 16 residues. Germline V lookup: CDR1 MDHEN, CDR2 SYDVKM. Trimming removed 6 bases from V and 1 base from J, with 18 bases in between. CDR3 sequence reads: CASRPGGPGVNYGYTF. The CDR3, as DNA: TGTGCCAGCAGACCGGGGGGTCCGGGCGTTAACTATGGCTACACCTTC.